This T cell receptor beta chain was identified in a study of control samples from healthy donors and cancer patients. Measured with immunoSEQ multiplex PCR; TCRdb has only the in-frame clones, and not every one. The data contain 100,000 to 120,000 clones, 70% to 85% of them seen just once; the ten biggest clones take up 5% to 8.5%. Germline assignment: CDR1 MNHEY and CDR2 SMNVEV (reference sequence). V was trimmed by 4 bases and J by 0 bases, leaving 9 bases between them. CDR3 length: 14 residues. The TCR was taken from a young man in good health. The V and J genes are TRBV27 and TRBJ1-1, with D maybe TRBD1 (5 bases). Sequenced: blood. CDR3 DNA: TGTGCCAGCAGTTGGGGACGGCTGAACACTGAAGCTTTCTTT. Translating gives CASSWGRLNTEAFF.